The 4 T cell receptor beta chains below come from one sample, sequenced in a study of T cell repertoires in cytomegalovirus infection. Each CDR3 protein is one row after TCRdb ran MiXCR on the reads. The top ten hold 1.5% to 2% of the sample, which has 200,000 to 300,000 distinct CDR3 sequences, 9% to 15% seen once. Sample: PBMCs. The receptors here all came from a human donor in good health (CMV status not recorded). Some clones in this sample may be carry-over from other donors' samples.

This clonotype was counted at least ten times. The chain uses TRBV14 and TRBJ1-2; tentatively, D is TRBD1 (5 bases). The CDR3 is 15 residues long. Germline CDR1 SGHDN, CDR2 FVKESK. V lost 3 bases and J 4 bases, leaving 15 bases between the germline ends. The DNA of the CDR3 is TGTGCCAGCAGCCAGGCGGCAGGGCCCCCCTATGGCTACACCTTC. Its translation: CASSQAAGPPYGYTF.

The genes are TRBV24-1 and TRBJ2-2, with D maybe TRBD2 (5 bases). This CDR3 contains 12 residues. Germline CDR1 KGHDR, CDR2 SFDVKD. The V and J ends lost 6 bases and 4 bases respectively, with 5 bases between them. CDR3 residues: CATSRGTGELFF. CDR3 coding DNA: TGTGCCACCAGTCGGGGCACCGGGGAGCTGTTTTTT.

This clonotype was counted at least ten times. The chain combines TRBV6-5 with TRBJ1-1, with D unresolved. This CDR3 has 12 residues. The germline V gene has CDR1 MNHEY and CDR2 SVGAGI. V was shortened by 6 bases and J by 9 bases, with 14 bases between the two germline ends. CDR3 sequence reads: CASRPRLGQAFF. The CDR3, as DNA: TGTGCCAGCAGGCCCAGACTGGGTCAAGCTTTCTTT.

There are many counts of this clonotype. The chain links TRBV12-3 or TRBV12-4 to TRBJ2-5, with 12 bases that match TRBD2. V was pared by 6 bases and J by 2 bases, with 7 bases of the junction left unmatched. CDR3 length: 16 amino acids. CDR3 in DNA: TGTGCCAGCAGGGAGGGGACTAGCGGGTCACAAGAGACCCAGTACTTC. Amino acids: CASREGTSGSQETQYF.